This T cell receptor (beta chain) was found in a study of cytomegalovirus exposure and HLA in healthy donors. Points from the study as a whole: Beyond CMV serostatus, there was no information to go on about immune exposure.

V dropped 2 bases and J dropped 6; count of bases not matched to a gene: 4. CDR3 length: 15 residues. CDR1 and CDR2 (germline): SEHNR, FQNEAQ (reference sequence). Vbeta (60) and Jbeta (13) primers were used in the PCR. Profiled with immunoSEQ multiplex PCR; TCRdb holds only in-frame clones, not every one. The table has about 160,000 clones, about 80% seen once. Points on this clone: What it binds is not known.

V usage is TRBV7-9 and J usage is TRBJ2-2, with 9 positions matching TRBD1. The sequence was collected from a man aged 35 to 55 in good health and CMV-seronegative. Sequenced sample: PBMCs. The CDR3 loop reads CASSLWDRDPGELFF. The CDR3 DNA reads TGTGCCAGCAGCTTATGGGACAGGGACCCCGGGGAGCTGTTTTTT.